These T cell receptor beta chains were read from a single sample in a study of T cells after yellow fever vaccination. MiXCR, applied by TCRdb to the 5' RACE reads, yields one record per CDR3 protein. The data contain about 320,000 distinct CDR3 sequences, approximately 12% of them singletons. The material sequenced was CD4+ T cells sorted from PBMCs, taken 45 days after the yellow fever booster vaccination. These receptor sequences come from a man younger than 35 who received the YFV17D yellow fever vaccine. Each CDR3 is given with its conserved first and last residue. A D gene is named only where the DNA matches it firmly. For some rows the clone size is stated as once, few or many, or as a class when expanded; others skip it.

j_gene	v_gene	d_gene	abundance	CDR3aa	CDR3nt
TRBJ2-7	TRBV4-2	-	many	CASSLERGSGVSF	TGTGCCAGCAGCTTAGAGAGAGGATCAGGGGTTTCTTTC
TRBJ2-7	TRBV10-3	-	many	CAISGGKEQYF	TGTGCCATCAGTGGGGGGAAGGAGCAGTACTTC
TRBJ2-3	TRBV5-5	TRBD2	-	CASSLRLAGDTDTQYF	TGTGCCAGCAGCCTACGACTAGCGGGGGACACAGATACGCAGTATTTT
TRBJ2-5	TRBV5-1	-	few	CASSLELGDPGETQYF	TGCGCCAGCAGCTTGGAATTAGGGGATCCTGGGGAGACCCAGTACTTC
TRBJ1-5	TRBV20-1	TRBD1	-	CSAQTGDQPQHF	TGCAGTGCTCAGACAGGGGATCAGCCCCAGCATTTT
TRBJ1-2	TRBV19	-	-	CASSTEQRTYGYTF	TGTGCCAGTAGTACCGAACAGAGGACCTATGGCTACACCTTC
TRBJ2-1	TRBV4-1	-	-	CASSQERATERYNEQFF	TGCGCCAGCAGCCAAGAGCGCGCGACGGAGCGTTACAATGAGCAGTTCTTC
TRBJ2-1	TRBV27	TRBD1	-	CASSPYGQGGNEQFF	TGTGCCAGCAGTCCATACGGACAGGGCGGTAATGAGCAGTTCTTC
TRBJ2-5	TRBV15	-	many	CATSVGGAHQETQYF	TGTGCCACCAGCGTAGGGGGGGCCCATCAAGAGACCCAGTACTTC
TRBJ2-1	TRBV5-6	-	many	CASSLGPSSYNEQFF	TGTGCCAGCAGCTTGGGACCCAGCTCCTACAATGAGCAGTTCTTC
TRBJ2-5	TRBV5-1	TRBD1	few	CASSVGQGYQETQYF	TGCGCCAGCAGCGTGGGACAGGGGTATCAGGAGACCCAGTACTTC
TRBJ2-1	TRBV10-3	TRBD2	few	CAISEAGESYNEQFF	TGTGCCATCAGTGAGGCGGGGGAGTCCTACAATGAGCAGTTCTTC
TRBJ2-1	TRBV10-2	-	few	CASREGNTLSEQFF	TGCGCCAGCAGGGAGGGTAATACCCTTAGTGAGCAGTTCTTC
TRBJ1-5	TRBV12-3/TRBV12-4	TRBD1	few	CASSWDRNQPQHF	TGTGCCAGCAGCTGGGACAGGAATCAGCCCCAGCATTTT
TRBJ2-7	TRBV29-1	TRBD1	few	CSARGQGDSYEQYF	TGCAGCGCTCGGGGACAGGGGGATTCCTACGAGCAGTACTTC
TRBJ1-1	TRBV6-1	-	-	CASSGSPLGDAEAFF	TGTGCCAGCAGTGGGTCCCCATTAGGTGACGCTGAAGCTTTCTTT
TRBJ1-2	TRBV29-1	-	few	CSVEGPGPSGYGYTF	TGCAGCGTTGAAGGGCCCGGGCCTAGTGGCTATGGCTACACCTTC
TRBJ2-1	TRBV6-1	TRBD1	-	CASSEGTGKSRNEQFF	TGTGCCAGCAGTGAAGGGACAGGGAAAAGTCGCAATGAGCAGTTCTTC
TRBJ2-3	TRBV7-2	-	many	CASSIALTDTQYF	TGTGCCAGCAGCATCGCCCTCACAGATACGCAGTATTTT
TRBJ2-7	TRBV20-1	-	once	CSAGPGREQYF	TGCAGTGCTGGCCCGGGGCGAGAGCAGTACTTC
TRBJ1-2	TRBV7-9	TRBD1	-	CASSLNSPGQGNYGYTF	TGTGCCAGCAGCTTGAATTCGCCGGGACAGGGGAACTATGGCTACACCTTC
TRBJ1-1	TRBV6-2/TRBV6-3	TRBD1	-	CASSSSTGVFVEAFF	TGTGCCAGCTCATCGTCGACAGGGGTATTCGTGGAAGCTTTCTTT
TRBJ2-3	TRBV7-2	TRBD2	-	CASSLNGPSGSSTDTQYF	TGTGCCAGCAGCTTAAATGGGCCTAGCGGATCTAGCACAGATACGCAGTATTTT
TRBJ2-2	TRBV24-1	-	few	CATSSNTGELFF	TGTGCCACCAGTTCTAACACCGGGGAGCTGTTTTTT
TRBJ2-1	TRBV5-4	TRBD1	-	CASSRRDRGNEQFF	TGTGCCAGCAGCCGCCGGGACAGGGGCAATGAGCAGTTCTTC
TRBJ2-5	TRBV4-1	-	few	CASSLQDSRGETQYF	TGCGCCAGCAGCCTCCAGGACTCCCGGGGAGAGACCCAGTACTTC
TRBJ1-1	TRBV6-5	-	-	CASRKNYRNTEAFF	TGTGCCAGCAGAAAAAACTACAGGAACACTGAAGCTTTCTTT
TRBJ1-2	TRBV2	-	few	CASGQGEGSGYGYTF	TGTGCCAGCGGCCAGGGTGAGGGATCCGGCTATGGCTACACCTTC
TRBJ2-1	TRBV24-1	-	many	CATSPRVTPRNEQFF	TGTGCCACCAGCCCCCGGGTCACCCCGAGGAATGAGCAGTTCTTC
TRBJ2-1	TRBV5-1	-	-	CASSLVAENEQFF	TGCGCCAGCAGCTTGGTGGCCGAAAATGAGCAGTTCTTC
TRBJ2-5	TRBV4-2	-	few	CASSQTGEQETQYF	TGTGCCAGCAGCCAAACGGGGGAACAAGAGACCCAGTACTTC
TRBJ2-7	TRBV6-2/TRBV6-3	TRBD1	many	CASRGTGGGYEQYF	TGTGCCAGCAGAGGGACAGGGGGAGGCTACGAGCAGTACTTC
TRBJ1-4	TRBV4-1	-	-	CASSQDPRGRGVYEKLFF	TGCGCCAGCAGCCAAGACCCCCGAGGCCGGGGGGTGTATGAAAAACTGTTTTTT
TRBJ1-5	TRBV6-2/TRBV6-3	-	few	CASIRGDSGNQPQHF	TGTGCCAGCATCAGAGGGGATTCGGGCAATCAGCCCCAGCATTTT
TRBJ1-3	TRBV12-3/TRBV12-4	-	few	CASSAPRLGNTIYF	TGTGCCAGCAGTGCGCCAAGACTAGGAAACACCATATATTTT
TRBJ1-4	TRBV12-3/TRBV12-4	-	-	CASSPRGANEKLFF	TGTGCCAGCAGTCCCAGGGGTGCTAATGAAAAACTGTTTTTT
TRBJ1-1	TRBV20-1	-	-	CSAGPPGRVVAFF	TGCAGTGCTGGACCCCCAGGGAGAGTGGTAGCTTTCTTT
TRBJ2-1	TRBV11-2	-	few	CASSLGALGEQFF	TGTGCCAGCAGCTTAGGGGCCTTGGGCGAGCAGTTCTTC
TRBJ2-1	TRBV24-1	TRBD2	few	CATSEAGTKLEQFF	TGTGCCACCAGTGAGGCCGGGACTAAGCTAGAGCAGTTCTTC
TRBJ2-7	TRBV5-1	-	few	CASSVYRNSHEQYF	TGCGCCAGCAGCGTATACAGGAATTCCCACGAGCAGTACTTC
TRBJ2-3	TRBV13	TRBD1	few	CASRIQGADTQYF	TGTGCCAGCAGGATCCAGGGGGCAGATACGCAGTATTTT
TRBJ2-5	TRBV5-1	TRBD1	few	CASSWGNRGETQYF	TGCGCCAGCAGCTGGGGAAACAGGGGAGAGACCCAGTACTTC
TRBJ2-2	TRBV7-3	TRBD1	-	CASSLPDRGPGELFF	TGTGCCAGCAGCCTACCGGACAGGGGGCCCGGGGAGCTGTTTTTT
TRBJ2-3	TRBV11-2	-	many	CASSSTGSTDTQYF	TGTGCCAGCAGCTCTACAGGGAGCACAGATACGCAGTATTTT
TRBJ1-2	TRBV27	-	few	CASSSSGTPLEGYTF	TGTGCCAGCAGTTCATCGGGGACACCGCTAGAAGGCTACACCTTC
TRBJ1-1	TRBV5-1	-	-	CASSLISPGDTEAFF	TGCGCCAGCAGCTTGATATCCCCGGGGGACACTGAAGCTTTCTTT
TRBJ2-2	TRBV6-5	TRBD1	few	CASSRRTGVAGELFF	TGTGCCAGCAGTAGACGGACAGGGGTGGCCGGGGAGCTGTTTTTT
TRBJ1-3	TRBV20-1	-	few	CSARDNSGNTIYF	TGCAGTGCTAGGGACAACTCTGGAAACACCATATATTTT
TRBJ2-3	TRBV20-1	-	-	CSARDPASSGTDTQYF	TGCAGTGCTAGAGACCCCGCCTCTAGCGGCACAGATACGCAGTATTTT
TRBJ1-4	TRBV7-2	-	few	CASSRARDEKLFF	TGTGCCAGCAGCCGGGCGAGGGATGAAAAACTGTTTTTT
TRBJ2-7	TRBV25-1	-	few	CASSKTPGYDQYF	TGTGCCAGCAGCAAAACACCGGGGTACGATCAGTACTTC
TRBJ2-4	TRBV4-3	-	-	CASSQGRASDIQYF	TGCGCCAGCAGCCAAGGTAGGGCTAGCGACATTCAGTACTTC
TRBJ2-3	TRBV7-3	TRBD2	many	CASSPRTSGGADTQYF	TGTGCCAGCAGCCCGCGGACTAGCGGGGGTGCAGATACGCAGTATTTT
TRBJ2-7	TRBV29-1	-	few	CSVLEGVYLEQYF	TGCAGCGTTCTGGAGGGGGTGTACCTCGAGCAGTACTTC
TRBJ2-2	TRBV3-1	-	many	CASSQSRLGRGELFF	TGTGCCAGCAGCCAGTCCCGACTTGGTCGTGGGGAGCTGTTTTTT